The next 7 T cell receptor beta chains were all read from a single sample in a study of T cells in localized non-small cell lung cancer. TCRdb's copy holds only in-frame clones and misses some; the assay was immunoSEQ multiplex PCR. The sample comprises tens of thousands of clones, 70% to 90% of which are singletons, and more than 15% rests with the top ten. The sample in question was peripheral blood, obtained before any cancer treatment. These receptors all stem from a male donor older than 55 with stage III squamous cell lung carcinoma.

The chain's CDR3 is CASTGGGPYNEQFF. The CDR3 nucleotides read TGTGCCAGCACTGGCGGGGGGCCTTACAATGAGCAGTTCTTC. The chain has TRBV9 and TRBJ2-1; 8 bases map to TRBD2. This CDR3 has 14 amino acids. V shed 6 bases and J 4 bases; nucleotides not matched to a gene: 6. Germline CDR1 reads SGDLS; CDR2 reads YYNGEE.

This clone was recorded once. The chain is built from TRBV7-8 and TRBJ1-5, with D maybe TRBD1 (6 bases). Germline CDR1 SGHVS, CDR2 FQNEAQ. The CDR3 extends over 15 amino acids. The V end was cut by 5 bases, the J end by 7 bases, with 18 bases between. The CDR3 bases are TGTGCCAGCAGCCAAAACATAGGGGGGCTACAGCCCCAGCATTTT. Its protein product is CASSQNIGGLQPQHF.

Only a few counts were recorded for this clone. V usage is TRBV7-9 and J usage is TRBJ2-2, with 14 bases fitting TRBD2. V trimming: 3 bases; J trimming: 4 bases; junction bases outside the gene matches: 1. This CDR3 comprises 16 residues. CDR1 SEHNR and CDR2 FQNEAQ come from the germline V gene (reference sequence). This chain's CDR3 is CASSLTSGGATGELFF. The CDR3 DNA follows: TGTGCCAGCAGCTTGACTAGCGGGGGGGCCACCGGGGAGCTGTTTTTT.

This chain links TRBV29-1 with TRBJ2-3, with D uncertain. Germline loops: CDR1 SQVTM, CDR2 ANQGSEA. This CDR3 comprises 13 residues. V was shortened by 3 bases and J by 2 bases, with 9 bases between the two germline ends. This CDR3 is CSVDQADTDTQYF. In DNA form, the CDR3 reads TGCAGCGTTGACCAGGCTGACACAGATACGCAGTATTTT.

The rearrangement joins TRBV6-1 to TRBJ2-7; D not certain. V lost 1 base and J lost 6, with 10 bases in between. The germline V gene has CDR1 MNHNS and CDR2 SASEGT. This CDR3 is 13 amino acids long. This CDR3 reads CASSEVLWGEQYF. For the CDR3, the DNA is TGTGCCAGCAGTGAAGTATTATGGGGCGAGCAGTACTTC.

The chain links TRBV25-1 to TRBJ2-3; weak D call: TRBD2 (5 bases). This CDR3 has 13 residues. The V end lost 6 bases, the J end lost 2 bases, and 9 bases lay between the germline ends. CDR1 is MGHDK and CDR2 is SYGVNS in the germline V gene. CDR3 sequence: CASRAGVTDTQYF. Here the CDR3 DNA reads TGTGCCAGCAGGGCGGGCGTCACAGATACGCAGTATTTT.

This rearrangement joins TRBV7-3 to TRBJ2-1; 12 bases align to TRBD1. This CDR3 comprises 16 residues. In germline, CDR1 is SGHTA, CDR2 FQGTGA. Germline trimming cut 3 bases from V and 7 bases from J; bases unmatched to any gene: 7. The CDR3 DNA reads TGTGCCAGCAGCTTGGGACAGGGGGCGAGTCTGAATGAGCAGTTCTTC. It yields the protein CASSLGQGASLNEQFF.